A single sample is the source of the 5 T cell receptor beta chains below, sequenced in a study of identical twins. TCRdb re-called the 5' RACE reads with MiXCR, one entry per CDR3 protein. The sample has about 690,000 distinct CDR3 sequences, around 6% seen once; the top ten hold 1.5% to 2%. The source material was naive T cells sorted from blood. These receptors all stem from a man between 18 and 29 years old in good health.

This clonotype was detected only a few times. The chain is built from TRBV19 and TRBJ2-3; 8 positions match TRBD1. This CDR3 has 15 residues. CDR1 is LNHDA, CDR2 SQIVND, per germline (reference sequence). The V gene end was trimmed by 3 bases and the J gene end by 1 base; junction bases not matched to a gene: 3. The CDR3 protein is CASSIVTGGTDTQYF. CDR3 sequence (DNA): TGTGCCAGTAGTATTGTGACAGGGGGCACAGATACGCAGTATTTT. Using reference TRBV19 and TRBJ2-3 for the parts outside the CDR3, the full variable domain is DGGITQSPKYLFRKEGQNVTLSCEQNLNHDAMYWYRQDPGQGLRLIYYSQIVNDFQKGDIAEGYSVSREKKESFPLTVTSAQKNPTAFYLCASSIVTGGTDTQYFGPGTRLTVL.

This clonotype has just a few counts. The V and J genes are TRBV12-3 or TRBV12-4 and TRBJ2-1; D gene ambiguous. This CDR3 is built from 15 residues. V was trimmed by 2 bases and J by 5 bases, leaving 13 bases between them. This CDR3 reads CASSLQVVSDNEQFF. The CDR3 coding sequence is TGTGCCAGCAGTTTACAGGTTGTGTCCGACAATGAGCAGTTCTTC.

Worth noting for this clonotype: The CDR3 carries no conserved terminal phenylalanine or tryptophan, so it likely arises from a read error. This chain connects TRBV19 to TRBJ1-5; possibly TRBD1 for D (6 bases). The CDR3 is made up of 16 amino acids. V lost 5 bases, J lost 3 bases, and 17 bases lay in between. Germline V gene data show CDR1 as LNHDA and CDR2 as SQIVND (reference sequence). In DNA, the CDR3 is TGTGCCAGTAGTGTCCGACAGGAGATCCCCAATCAGCCCCAGCATTCT. It codes for CASSVRQEIPNQPQHS.

The V gene is TRBV6-2 or TRBV6-3, the J gene TRBJ2-2; D might be TRBD2 (6 bases). With 6 bases removed from V and 0 bases from J, the gap between germline ends came to 11 bases. CDR1 is MNHEY, CDR2 SVGEGT, per germline. This CDR3 contains 15 residues. The CDR3 here is CASSQGLSNTGELFF. Here the CDR3 DNA reads TGTGCCAGCAGCCAGGGACTTTCGAACACCGGGGAGCTGTTTTTT.

This clonotype was detected a few times. The V call is TRBV24-1, the J call TRBJ2-3, with 8 bases lining up with TRBD1. The CDR3 is 15 residues long. Germline trimming cut 0 bases from V and 8 bases from J; bases unmatched to any gene: 6. Germline CDR1 and CDR2: KGHDR and SFDVKD. This CDR3 is CATSDLGQGASTQYF. The CDR3 bases are TGTGCCACCAGTGATTTGGGCCAGGGGGCTTCTACGCAGTATTTT.